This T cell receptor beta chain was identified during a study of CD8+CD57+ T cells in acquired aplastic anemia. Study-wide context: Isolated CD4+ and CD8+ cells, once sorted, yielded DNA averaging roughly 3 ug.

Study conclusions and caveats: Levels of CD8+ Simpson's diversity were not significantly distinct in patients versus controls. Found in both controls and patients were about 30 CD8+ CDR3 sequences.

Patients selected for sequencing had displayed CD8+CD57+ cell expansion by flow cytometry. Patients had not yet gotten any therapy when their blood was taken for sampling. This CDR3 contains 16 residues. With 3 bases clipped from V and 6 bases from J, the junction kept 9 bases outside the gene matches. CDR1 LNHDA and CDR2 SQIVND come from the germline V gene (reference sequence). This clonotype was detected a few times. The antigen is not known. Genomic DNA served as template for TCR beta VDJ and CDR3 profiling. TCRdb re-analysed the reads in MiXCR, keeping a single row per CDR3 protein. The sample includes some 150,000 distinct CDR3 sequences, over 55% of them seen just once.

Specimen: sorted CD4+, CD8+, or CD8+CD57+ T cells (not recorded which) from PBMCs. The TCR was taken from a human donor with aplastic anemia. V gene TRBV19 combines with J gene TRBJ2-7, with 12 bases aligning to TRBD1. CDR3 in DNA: TGTGCCAGTAGTATGCTAGGGACAGGGGGCAGCGGCGAGCAGTACTTC. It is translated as CASSMLGTGGSGEQYF.